Listed below are T cell receptor beta chains from one sample, sequenced in a study of control samples from healthy donors and cancer patients. Repertoires were generated with immunoSEQ multiplex PCR, while TCRdb's copy carries only in-frame clones and drops some. The data contain approximately 94,000 clones, roughly 87% of them singletons. The sample taken for sequencing was blood. The receptors stem from a woman between 50 and 59 years old in good health. Each CDR3 is given with its conserved first and last residue. D genes are given only for firm matches. Clone sizes are given selectively: once, few, many, or a class where the clone is expanded.

v_call,j_call,clone_size,d_call,cdr3_nt,cdr3_aa
TRBV19,TRBJ1-6,-,TRBD1,TGTGCCAGTAGCCCCCCGGACAGGGAAAATTCACCCCTCCACTTT,CASSPPDRENSPLHF
TRBV4-1,TRBJ1-1,-,-,TGCGCCAGCAGCCAAGAAACGCGTGATGACACTGAAGCTTTCTTT,CASSQETRDDTEAFF
TRBV7-2,TRBJ2-1,-,TRBD2,TGTGCCAGCAGCGATCTAGCGGGGGACGTCAATGAGCAGTTCTTC,CASSDLAGDVNEQFF
TRBV4-3,TRBJ1-1,-,-,TGCGCCAGCAGCCCACATTTGGGAGCTGAAGCTTTCTTT,CASSPHLGAEAFF
TRBV20-1,TRBJ1-6,-,-,TGCAGTGCTAGTTCGGGGAGCTCACCCCTCCACTTT,CSASSGSSPLHF
TRBV19,TRBJ1-1,-,-,TGTGCCAGTAGTATGCGCTTTGAAGCTTTCTTT,CASSMRFEAFF
TRBV30,TRBJ1-1,-,-,TGTGCCTGGAGTGCGGGCAGGGCCACTGAAGCTTTCTTT,CAWSAGRATEAFF
TRBV10-1,TRBJ1-3,-,-,TGCGCCTCGGGATTTGGAAACACCATATATTTT,CASGFGNTIYF
TRBV7-3,TRBJ1-2,once,-,TGTGCCAGCAGCGGTCAGGGAGGAGCGATTGATGGCTACACCTTC,CASSGQGGAIDGYTF
TRBV24-1,TRBJ2-2,-,-,TGTGCCACCCGACGGGGCAGCACCGGGGAGCTGTTTTTT,CATRRGSTGELFF
TRBV5-1,TRBJ2-1,-,-,TGCGCCAGCAGCTTGTACAATGAGCAGTTCTTC,CASSLYNEQFF
TRBV7-2,TRBJ2-3,-,-,TGTGCCAGCAGCGGGCTTGCGGGCCGCCGGGTAGATACGCAGTATTTT,CASSGLAGRRVDTQYF
TRBV10-2,TRBJ2-7,-,TRBD2,TGCGCCAGCAGACCGCTAGCGGGGGGTCTCTACGAGCAGTACTTC,CASRPLAGGLYEQYF
TRBV4-3,TRBJ2-1,-,-,TGCGCCAGCAGCCAAAGGCCGAGCTCCTACAATGAGCAGTTCTTC,CASSQRPSSYNEQFF
TRBV11-2,TRBJ2-1,once,TRBD1,TGTGCCAGCAGCGAGGGGGCGGCTGAGCAGTTCTTC,CASSEGAAEQFF
TRBV18,TRBJ2-3,-,-,TGTGCCAGCTCACGGGGGGACCCCACAGATACGCAGTATTTT,CASSRGDPTDTQYF
TRBV3-1/TRBV3-2,TRBJ2-5,-,-,TGTGCCAGCAGCCAAGATCAGGGAGTTAAGTACTTC,CASSQDQGVKYF
TRBV4-3,TRBJ2-1,once,TRBD2,TGCGCCAGCAGCCGGACTAGCGTTGGCAATGAGCAGTTCTTC,CASSRTSVGNEQFF
TRBV6-5,TRBJ2-1,-,-,TGTGCCAGCAGCCAGGGGGGGGGTCCCTACAATGAGCAGTTCTTC,CASSQGGGPYNEQFF
TRBV15,TRBJ1-6,-,-,TGTGCCACCAGCAGAGATCGGCATTCACCCCTCCACTTT,CATSRDRHSPLHF
TRBV27,TRBJ2-5,-,-,TGTGCCAGCAGTCTCCTCATAGAGACCCAGTACTTC,CASSLLIETQYF
TRBV9,TRBJ2-1,-,TRBD2,TGTGCCAGCAGCGTCGCTAGCGGGGTGGAGCAGTTCTTC,CASSVASGVEQFF
TRBV5-4,TRBJ1-6,-,-,TGTGCCAGCAGCTTGGTGACAGTGGTGGGTTCACCCCTCCACTTT,CASSLVTVVGSPLHF
TRBV2,TRBJ1-3,few,-,TGTGCCAGCAGTGAGGCAGGGGTCGGAAACACCATATATTTT,CASSEAGVGNTIYF
TRBV20-1,TRBJ1-1,few,-,TGCAGTGCTAGTTGGTCGGACACTGAAGCTTTCTTT,CSASWSDTEAFF
TRBV2,TRBJ1-6,-,TRBD1,TGTGCCAGCAGTGACGCCAGGGGGGATTCACCCCTCCACTTT,CASSDARGDSPLHF
TRBV12-5,TRBJ2-2,-,TRBD1,TGTGCTAGTGGCCGGGGACAGGGGAACACCGGGGAGCTGTTTTTT,CASGRGQGNTGELFF
TRBV9,TRBJ2-5,-,-,TGTGCCAGCAGCGTAGACGAGGGGCGGGAGACCCAGTACTTC,CASSVDEGRETQYF
TRBV7-9,TRBJ1-1,-,-,TGTGCCAGCAGCCCCCGTGGAGAGGGAGCTTTCTTT,CASSPRGEGAFF
TRBV4-1,TRBJ2-1,-,-,TGCGCCAGCAGCCTGACGAGCTCCTACAATGAGCAGTTCTTC,CASSLTSSYNEQFF
TRBV5-1,TRBJ2-7,-,-,TGCGCCAGCAGCTTGCTAGATCCCTACGAGCAGTACTTC,CASSLLDPYEQYF
TRBV25-1,TRBJ2-1,once,-,TGTGCCAGCAGTTGGAATAAGGACTCTAGCTCCTACAATGAGCAGTTCTTC,CASSWNKDSSSYNEQFF
TRBV2,TRBJ2-3,-,TRBD2,TGTGCCAGCAGTGGATCCAGCGGGGGTCATGGTACGCAGTATTTT,CASSGSSGGHGTQYF
TRBV6-6,TRBJ2-7,-,TRBD1,TGTGCCAGTAAATGGACAGGGACCACCTACGAGCAGTACTTC,CASKWTGTTYEQYF
TRBV24-1,TRBJ1-2,-,TRBD1,TGTGCCACCAGTGACCCGAGGGGGCTGAATGGCTACACCTTC,CATSDPRGLNGYTF
TRBV7-9,TRBJ2-3,-,-,TGTGCCAGCAGCTATATAACAGATACGCAGTATTTT,CASSYITDTQYF
TRBV15,TRBJ1-1,-,-,TGTGCCACCAGCAGAGGGCGGTGGGAGGTGAACACTGAAGCTTTCTTT,CATSRGRWEVNTEAFF
TRBV7-9,TRBJ1-2,few,-,TGTGCCAGCAGCTTAGTTACAGACTATGGCTACACCTTC,CASSLVTDYGYTF
TRBV28,TRBJ2-5,-,-,TGTGCCAGCACTATTCTCAACGAGGAGACCCAGTACTTC,CASTILNEETQYF
TRBV3-1/TRBV3-2,TRBJ2-7,-,-,TGTGCCAGCACCCTGGGCCAGGGGGGTTCCTACGAGCAGTACTTC,CASTLGQGGSYEQYF
TRBV30,TRBJ1-1,-,-,TGTGCCTGGAGTAGGACTGAAGCTTTCTTT,CAWSRTEAFF
TRBV12-5,TRBJ2-5,-,-,TGTGCTAGTGGTTTGAGGATGGGGGGTCGTCGGAAAGAGACCCAGTACTTC,CASGLRMGGRRKETQYF
TRBV11-2,TRBJ2-5,-,TRBD2,TGTGCCAGCAGCTACGGTAGCGGGGGATACGAGACCCAGTACTTC,CASSYGSGGYETQYF
TRBV6-5,TRBJ2-2,-,-,TGTGCCAGCAGCCGAACGACCCTCGCCGGGGAGCTGTTTTTT,CASSRTTLAGELFF
TRBV6-1,TRBJ1-5,-,-,TGTGCCAGCAGTGGGGTCCTCGGTTATAGCAATCAGCCCCAGCATTTT,CASSGVLGYSNQPQHF
TRBV7-9,TRBJ1-1,-,TRBD1,TGTGCCAGCAGCTTAGAAGCCAGGGGGGCTGAAGCTTTCTTT,CASSLEARGAEAFF
TRBV12-3/TRBV12-4,TRBJ2-1,-,-,TGTGCCAGCAGCCTCACTAGCTCCGGTGAGCAGTTCTTC,CASSLTSSGEQFF
TRBV9,TRBJ2-5,-,-,TGTGCCAGCAGCTCAGCTCCGGCGGGGGCCCAAGAGACCCAGTACTTC,CASSSAPAGAQETQYF
TRBV2,TRBJ1-1,-,-,TGTGCCAGCAGGGCGACAGGTCGTACCACTGAAGCTTTCTTT,CASRATGRTTEAFF
TRBV7-9,TRBJ1-2,once,TRBD1,TGTGCCAGCAGCTTATCTACAGGGGCCTATGGCTACACCTTC,CASSLSTGAYGYTF
TRBV19,TRBJ2-1,once,TRBD2,TGTGCCAGTAGTATGCGGGAGGGAGGCTACAATGAGCAGTTCTTC,CASSMREGGYNEQFF
TRBV2,TRBJ1-4,-,-,TGTGCCAGCACCGAGGGGGGTGGAACTAATGAAAAACTGTTTTTT,CASTEGGGTNEKLFF